This T cell receptor (beta chain) was retrieved from a study of identical twins. TCRdb recomputed calls from the 5' RACE reads with MiXCR, one row per CDR3 protein. The sample contains roughly 1.6 million distinct CDR3 sequences, about 32% of which appear only once. Germline CDR1 reads LNHDA; CDR2 reads SQIVND (reference sequence). This CDR3 is 15 amino acids long. The V segment lost 6 bases and the J segment 4 bases; nucleotides outside the gene matches: 11. This TCR was recovered from a newborn girl in good health. The chain combines TRBV19 with TRBJ1-2; 7 bases map to TRBD1. Sample: cord blood. The CDR3 spells CASSSTGSGGYGYTF. The DNA for the CDR3 is TGTGCCAGTAGCTCGACAGGGTCAGGCGGCTATGGCTACACCTTC.